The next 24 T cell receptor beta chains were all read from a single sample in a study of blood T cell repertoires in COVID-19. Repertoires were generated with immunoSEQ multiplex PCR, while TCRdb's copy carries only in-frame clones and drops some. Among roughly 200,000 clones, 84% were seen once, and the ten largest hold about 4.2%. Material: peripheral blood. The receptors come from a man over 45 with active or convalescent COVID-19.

The CDR3 sequence: CASSLAGSVNTEAFF. The CDR3 coding sequence is TGTGCCAGCAGTCTGGCAGGGTCAGTGAACACTGAAGCTTTCTTT. This chain uses TRBV28 with TRBJ1-1; the D gene is possibly TRBD1 (5 bases). The V end lost 5 bases, the J end lost 0 bases, and 13 bases lay between the germline ends. The CDR3 runs to 15 residues. From germline, CDR1 is MDHEN and CDR2 SYDVKM.

The CDR3 is CAWRASLGGRETQYF. Here the CDR3 DNA reads TGTGCCTGGAGGGCCTCACTCGGGGGGAGGGAGACCCAGTACTTC. The chain uses TRBV30 and TRBJ2-5; TRBD2 matches 7 bases. The V segment lost 3 bases and the J segment 5 bases; nucleotides outside the gene matches: 12. This CDR3 is 15 amino acids long. Germline V gives CDR1 GTSNPN, CDR2 SVGIG (reference sequence).

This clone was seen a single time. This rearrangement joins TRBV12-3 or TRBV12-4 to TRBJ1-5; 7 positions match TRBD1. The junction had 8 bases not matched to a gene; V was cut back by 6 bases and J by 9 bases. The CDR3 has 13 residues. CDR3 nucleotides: TGTGCCAGCAGAGTACAGGGGCCTGGGCCCCAGCATTTT. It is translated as CASRVQGPGPQHF.

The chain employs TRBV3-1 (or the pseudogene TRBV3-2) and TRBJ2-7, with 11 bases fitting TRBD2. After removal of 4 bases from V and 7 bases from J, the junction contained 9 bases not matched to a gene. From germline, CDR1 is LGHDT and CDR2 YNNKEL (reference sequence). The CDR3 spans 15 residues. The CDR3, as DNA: TGTGCCAGCAGCCCACTTAGCGGGGGGGCAGGGGAGCAGTACTTC. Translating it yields CASSPLSGGAGEQYF.

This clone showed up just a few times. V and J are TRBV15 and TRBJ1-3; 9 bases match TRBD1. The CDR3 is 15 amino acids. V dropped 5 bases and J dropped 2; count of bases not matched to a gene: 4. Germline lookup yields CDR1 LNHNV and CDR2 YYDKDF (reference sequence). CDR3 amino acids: CATSQGTGTGNTIYF. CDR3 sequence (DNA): TGTGCCACCAGCCAAGGGACAGGGACTGGAAACACCATATATTTT.

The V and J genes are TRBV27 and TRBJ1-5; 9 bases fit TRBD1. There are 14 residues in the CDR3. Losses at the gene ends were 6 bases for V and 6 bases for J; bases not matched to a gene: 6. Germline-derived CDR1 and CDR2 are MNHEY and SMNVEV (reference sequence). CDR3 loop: CASSSGTGTQPQHF. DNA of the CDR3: TGTGCCAGCAGCTCCGGGACAGGGACTCAGCCCCAGCATTTT.

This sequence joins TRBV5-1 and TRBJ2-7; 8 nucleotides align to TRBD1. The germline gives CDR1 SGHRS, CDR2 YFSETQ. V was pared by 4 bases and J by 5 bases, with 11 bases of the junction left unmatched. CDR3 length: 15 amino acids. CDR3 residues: CASSAGGTGGDEQYF. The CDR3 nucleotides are TGCGCCAGCAGCGCCGGAGGGACAGGAGGGGACGAGCAGTACTTC.

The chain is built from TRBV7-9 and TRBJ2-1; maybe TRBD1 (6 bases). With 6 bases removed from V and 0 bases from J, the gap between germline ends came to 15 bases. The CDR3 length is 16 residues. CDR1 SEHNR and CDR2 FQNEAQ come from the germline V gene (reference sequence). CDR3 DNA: TGTGCCAGCAGTTGGACAGACCCCGGCTCCTACAATGAGCAGTTCTTC. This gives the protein CASSWTDPGSYNEQFF.

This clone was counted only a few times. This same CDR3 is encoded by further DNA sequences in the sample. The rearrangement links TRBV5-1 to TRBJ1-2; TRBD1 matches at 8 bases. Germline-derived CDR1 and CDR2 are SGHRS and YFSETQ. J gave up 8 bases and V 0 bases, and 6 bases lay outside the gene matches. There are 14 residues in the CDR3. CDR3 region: CASSLAGTGGGYTF. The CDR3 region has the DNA TGCGCCAGCAGCTTGGCCGGGACAGGTGGAGGCTACACCTTC.

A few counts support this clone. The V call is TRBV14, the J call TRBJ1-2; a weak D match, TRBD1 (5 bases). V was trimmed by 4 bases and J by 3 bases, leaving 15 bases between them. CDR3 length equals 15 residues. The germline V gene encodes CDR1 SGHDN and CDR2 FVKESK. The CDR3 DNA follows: TGTGCCAGCAGCCGCCTCGGGGGGGACTACTATGGCTACACCTTC. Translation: CASSRLGGDYYGYTF.

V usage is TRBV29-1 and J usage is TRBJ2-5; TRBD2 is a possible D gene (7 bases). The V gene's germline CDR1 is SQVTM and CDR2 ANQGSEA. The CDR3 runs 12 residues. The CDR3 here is CVSGGRGETQYF. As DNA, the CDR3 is TGCGTCTCCGGGGGGCGTGGGGAGACCCAGTACTTC.

CDR3 sequence reads: CASSPTGSTEAFF. The DNA for the CDR3 is TGTGCCAGCAGCCCCACAGGGAGCACTGAAGCTTTCTTT. V and J are TRBV6-5 and TRBJ1-1; perhaps TRBD1 as D (6 bases). CDR1 and CDR2 (germline): MNHEY, SVGAGI. The CDR3 totals 13 residues. The V end was cut by 6 bases, the J end by 4 bases, with 12 bases between.

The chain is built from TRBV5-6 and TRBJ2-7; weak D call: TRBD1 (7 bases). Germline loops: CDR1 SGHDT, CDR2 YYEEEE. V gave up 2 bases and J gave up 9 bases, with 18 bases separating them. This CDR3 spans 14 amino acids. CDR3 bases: TGTGCCAGCAGCTTTAGGGACAGAGGAGGGGGGCAGTACTTC. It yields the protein CASSFRDRGGGQYF.

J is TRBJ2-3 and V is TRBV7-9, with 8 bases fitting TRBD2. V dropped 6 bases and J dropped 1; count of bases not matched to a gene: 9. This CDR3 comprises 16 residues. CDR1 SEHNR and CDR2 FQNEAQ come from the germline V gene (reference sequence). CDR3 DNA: TGTGCCAGCAGTTACTCCGGGGGGGCTGGCACAGATACGCAGTATTTT. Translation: CASSYSGGAGTDTQYF.

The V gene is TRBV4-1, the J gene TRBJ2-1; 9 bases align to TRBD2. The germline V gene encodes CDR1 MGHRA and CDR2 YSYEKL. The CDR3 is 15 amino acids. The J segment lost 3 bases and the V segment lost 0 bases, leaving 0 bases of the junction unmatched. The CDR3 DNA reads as TGCGCCAGCAGCCAAGAAGCGGGAGGCTACAATGAGCAGTTCTTC. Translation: CASSQEAGGYNEQFF.

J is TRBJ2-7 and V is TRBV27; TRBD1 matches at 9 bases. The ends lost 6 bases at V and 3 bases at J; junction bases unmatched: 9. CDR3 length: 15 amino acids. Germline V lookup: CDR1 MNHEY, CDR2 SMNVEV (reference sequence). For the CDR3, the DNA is TGTGCCAGCAGGCTAACGGGACAGGGTTACTACGAGCAGTACTTC. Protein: CASRLTGQGYYEQYF.

This CDR3 is CASSYSSTGGWSPLHF. CDR3 DNA sequence: TGTGCCAGCAGTTACTCTTCAACAGGGGGCTGGTCACCCCTCCACTTT. The chain is built from TRBV6-5 and TRBJ1-6; 9 bases map to TRBD1. Germline assignment: CDR1 MNHEY and CDR2 SVGAGI. The CDR3 has 16 residues. With 0 bases clipped from V and 10 bases from J, the junction kept 7 bases outside the gene matches.

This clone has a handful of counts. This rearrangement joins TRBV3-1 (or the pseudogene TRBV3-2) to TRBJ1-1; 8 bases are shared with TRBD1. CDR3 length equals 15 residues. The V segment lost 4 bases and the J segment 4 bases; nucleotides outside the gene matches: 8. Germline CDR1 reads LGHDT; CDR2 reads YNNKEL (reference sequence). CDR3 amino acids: CASSPRTGGSTEAFF. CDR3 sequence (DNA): TGTGCCAGCAGCCCTAGAACAGGGGGAAGCACTGAAGCTTTCTTT.

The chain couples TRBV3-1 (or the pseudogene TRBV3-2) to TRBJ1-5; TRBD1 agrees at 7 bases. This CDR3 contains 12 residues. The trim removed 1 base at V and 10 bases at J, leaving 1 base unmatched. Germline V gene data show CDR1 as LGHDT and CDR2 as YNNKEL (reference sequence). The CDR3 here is CASSQGQGPQHF. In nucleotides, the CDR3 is TGTGCCAGCAGCCAAGGACAGGGTCCCCAGCATTTT.

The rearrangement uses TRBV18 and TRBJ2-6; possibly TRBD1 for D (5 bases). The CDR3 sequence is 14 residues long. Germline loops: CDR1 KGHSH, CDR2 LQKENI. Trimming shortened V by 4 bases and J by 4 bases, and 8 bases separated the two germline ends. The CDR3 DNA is TGTGCCAGCTCACTAGGGGTGGGGGCCAACGTCCTGACTTTC. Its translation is CASSLGVGANVLTF.

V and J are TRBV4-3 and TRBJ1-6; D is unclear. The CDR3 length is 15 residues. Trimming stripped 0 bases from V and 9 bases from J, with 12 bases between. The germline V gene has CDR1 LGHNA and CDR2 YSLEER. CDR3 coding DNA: TGCGCCAGCAGCCAAGATGTGGGAGTCGGTTCACCCCTCCACTTT. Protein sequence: CASSQDVGVGSPLHF.

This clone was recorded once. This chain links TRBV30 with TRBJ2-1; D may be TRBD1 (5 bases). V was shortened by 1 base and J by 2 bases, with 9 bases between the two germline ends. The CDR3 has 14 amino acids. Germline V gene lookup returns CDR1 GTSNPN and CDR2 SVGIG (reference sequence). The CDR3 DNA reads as TGTGCCTGGAGTGCAGGGTCCCCCTACAATGAGCAGTTCTTC. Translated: CAWSAGSPYNEQFF.

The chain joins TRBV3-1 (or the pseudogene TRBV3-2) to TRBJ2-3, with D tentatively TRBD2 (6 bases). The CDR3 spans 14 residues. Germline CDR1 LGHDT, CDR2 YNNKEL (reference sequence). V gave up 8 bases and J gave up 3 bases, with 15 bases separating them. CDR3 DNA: TGTGCCAGCCGACACGCGGGGAGGACAGATACGCAGTATTTT. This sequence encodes CASRHAGRTDTQYF.

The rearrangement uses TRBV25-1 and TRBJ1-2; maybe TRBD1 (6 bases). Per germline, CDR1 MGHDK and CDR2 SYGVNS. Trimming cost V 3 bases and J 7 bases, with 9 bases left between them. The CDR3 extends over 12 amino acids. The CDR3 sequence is CASSDQGSGYTF. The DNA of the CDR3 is TGTGCCAGCAGTGACCAGGGGAGTGGCTACACCTTC.